The clone carrying this TCR beta chain was seen only a few times. TCRdb reanalysed the 5' RACE reads using MiXCR and keeps one entry per CDR3 protein. The sample includes just under 600,000 distinct CDR3 sequences, roughly 14% of them seen just once. Germline CDR1 and CDR2: DFQATT and SNEGSKA (reference sequence). V was clipped by 4 bases and J by 2 bases, with 11 bases between them. The length of the CDR3 is 13 residues. The data were taken from a study of T cells after yellow fever vaccination. The specimen comprised PBMCs, sampled on the day of the yellow fever booster vaccination. This clonotype was obtained from a man aged 25-40 years who received the YFV17D yellow fever vaccine. The V gene is TRBV20-1, the J gene TRBJ2-5; no clear D. The DNA of the CDR3 is TGCAGTGCTACCCGGACGTATCAAGAGACCCAGTACTTC. Amino acid sequence: CSATRTYQETQYF.